This T cell receptor (beta chain) was documented in a study of cytomegalovirus exposure and HLA in healthy donors. Researchers ran the PCR with 60 Vbeta and 13 Jbeta primers. The table came from immunoSEQ multiplex PCR; TCRdb's copy has only in-frame clones and leaves some out. The data contain 210,000 or so clones, roughly 80% of them seen just once; the ten biggest clones take up around 0.2%. Trimming removed 4 bases from V and 1 base from J, with 9 bases in between. The CDR3 contains 14 residues. Germline CDR1 and CDR2: SGDLS and YYNGEE. The receptor comes from a girl aged 2-10 years in good health and CMV-seronegative. The rearrangement joins TRBV9 to TRBJ1-3; D gene uncertain. Sequenced input: PBMCs. This CDR3 reads CASSPHTSGNTIYF. Written as DNA, the CDR3 is TGTGCCAGCAGCCCACACACGTCTGGAAACACCATATATTTT.